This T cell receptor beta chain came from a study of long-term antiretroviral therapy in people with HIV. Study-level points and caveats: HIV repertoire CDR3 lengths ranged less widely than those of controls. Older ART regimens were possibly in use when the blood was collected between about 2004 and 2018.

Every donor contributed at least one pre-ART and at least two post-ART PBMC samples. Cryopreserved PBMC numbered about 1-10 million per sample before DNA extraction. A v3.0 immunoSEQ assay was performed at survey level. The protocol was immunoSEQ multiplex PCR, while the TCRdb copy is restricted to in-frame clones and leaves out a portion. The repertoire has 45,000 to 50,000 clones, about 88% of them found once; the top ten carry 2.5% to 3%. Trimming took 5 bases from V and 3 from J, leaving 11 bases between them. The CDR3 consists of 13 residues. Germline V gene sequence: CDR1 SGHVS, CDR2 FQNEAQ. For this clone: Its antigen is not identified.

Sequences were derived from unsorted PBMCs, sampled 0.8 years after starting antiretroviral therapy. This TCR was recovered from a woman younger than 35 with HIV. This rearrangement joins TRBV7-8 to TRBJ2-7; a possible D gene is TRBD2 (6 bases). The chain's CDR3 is CASSRLVSYEQYF. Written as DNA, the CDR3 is TGTGCCAGCAGCCGACTAGTAAGCTACGAGCAGTACTTC.